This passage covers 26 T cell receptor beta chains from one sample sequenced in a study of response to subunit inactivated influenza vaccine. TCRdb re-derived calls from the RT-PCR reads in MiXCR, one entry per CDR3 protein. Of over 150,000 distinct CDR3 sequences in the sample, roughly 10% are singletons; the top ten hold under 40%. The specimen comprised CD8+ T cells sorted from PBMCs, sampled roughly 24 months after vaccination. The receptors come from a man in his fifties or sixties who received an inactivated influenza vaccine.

DNA for the CDR3: TGTGCCAGCAGCTGGATTAAGGAGGGAGGAGTCAAAGATACGCAGTATTTT. This encodes CASSWIKEGGVKDTQYF. This sequence joins TRBV28 and TRBJ2-3; D possibly corresponds to TRBD2 (6 bases). With 6 bases removed from V and 5 bases from J, the gap between germline ends came to 24 bases. The germline CDR1 and CDR2 sequences are MDHEN and SYDVKM. The CDR3 covers 17 residues.

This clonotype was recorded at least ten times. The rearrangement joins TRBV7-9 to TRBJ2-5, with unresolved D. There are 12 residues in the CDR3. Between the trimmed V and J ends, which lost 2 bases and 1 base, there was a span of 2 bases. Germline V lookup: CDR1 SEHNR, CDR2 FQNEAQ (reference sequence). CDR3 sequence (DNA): TGTGCCAGCAGCTTATTCCAAGAGACCCAGTACTTC. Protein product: CASSLFQETQYF.

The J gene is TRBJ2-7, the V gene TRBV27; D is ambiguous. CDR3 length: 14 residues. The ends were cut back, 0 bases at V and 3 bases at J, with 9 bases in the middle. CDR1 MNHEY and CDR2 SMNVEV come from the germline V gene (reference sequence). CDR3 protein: CASSLSKDNYEQYF. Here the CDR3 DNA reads TGTGCCAGCAGTTTATCGAAAGACAACTACGAGCAGTACTTC.

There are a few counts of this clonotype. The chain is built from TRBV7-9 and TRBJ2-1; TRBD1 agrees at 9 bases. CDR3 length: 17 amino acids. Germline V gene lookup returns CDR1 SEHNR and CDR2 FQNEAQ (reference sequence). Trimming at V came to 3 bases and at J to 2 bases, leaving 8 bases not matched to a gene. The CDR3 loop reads CASSFSPRQGAYNEQFF. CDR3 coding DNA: TGTGCCAGCAGCTTTTCCCCTCGACAGGGGGCCTACAATGAGCAGTTCTTC.

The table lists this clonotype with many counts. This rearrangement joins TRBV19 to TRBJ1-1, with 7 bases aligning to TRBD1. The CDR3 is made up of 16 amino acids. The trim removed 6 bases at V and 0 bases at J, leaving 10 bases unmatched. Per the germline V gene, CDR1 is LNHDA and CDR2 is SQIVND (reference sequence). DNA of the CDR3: TGTGCCAGTAGCCCTAGACAGGGACTAATGAACACTGAAGCTTTCTTT. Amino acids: CASSPRQGLMNTEAFF.

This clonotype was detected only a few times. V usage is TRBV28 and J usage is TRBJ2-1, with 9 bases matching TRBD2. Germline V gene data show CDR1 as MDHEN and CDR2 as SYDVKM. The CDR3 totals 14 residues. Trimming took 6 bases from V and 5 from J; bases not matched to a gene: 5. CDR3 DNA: TGTGCCAGCAGCGTGACTAGCGGTAACAATGAGCAGTTCTTC. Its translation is CASSVTSGNNEQFF.

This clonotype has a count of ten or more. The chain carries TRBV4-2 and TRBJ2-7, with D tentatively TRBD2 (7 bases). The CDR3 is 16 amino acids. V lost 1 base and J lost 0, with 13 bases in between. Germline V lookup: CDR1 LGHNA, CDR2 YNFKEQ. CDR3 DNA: TGTGCCAGCAGCCAAGGGGGGGGGCTGAGCTCCTACGAGCAGTACTTC. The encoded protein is CASSQGGGLSSYEQYF.

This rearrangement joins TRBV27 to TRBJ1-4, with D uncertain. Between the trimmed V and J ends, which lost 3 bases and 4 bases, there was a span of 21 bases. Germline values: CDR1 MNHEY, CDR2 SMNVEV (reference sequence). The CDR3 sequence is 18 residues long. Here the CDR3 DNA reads TGTGCCAGCAGTTTGGGATCCAGCCGGGTTACGAATAATGAAAAACTGTTTTTT. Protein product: CASSLGSSRVTNNEKLFF.

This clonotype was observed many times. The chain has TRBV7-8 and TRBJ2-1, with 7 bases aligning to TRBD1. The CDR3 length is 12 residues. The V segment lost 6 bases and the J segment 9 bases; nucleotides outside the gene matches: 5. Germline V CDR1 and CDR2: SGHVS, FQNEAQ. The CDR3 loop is CASRLTGPEQFF. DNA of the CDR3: TGTGCCAGCAGGCTGACAGGGCCTGAGCAGTTCTTC.

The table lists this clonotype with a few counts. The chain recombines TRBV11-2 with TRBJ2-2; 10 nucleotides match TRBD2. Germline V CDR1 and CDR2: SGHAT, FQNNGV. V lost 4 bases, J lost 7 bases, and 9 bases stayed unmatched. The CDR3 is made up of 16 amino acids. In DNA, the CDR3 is TGTGCCAGCAGCTCCCTAGCGGGAGTTCCTGGCGGGGAGCTGTTTTTT. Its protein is CASSSLAGVPGGELFF.

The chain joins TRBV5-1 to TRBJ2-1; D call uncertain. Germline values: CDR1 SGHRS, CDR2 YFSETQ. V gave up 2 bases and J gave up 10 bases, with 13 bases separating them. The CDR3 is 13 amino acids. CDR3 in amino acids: CASSFRGLGEQFF. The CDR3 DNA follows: TGCGCCAGCAGCTTCAGAGGCCTCGGGGAGCAGTTCTTC.

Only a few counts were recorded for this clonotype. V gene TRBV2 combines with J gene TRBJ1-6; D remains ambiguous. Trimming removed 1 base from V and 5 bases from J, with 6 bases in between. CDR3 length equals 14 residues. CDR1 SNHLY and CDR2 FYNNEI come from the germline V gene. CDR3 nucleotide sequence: TGTGCCAGCAGTGAAGAGGGTAATAATTCACCCCTCCACTTT. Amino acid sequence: CASSEEGNNSPLHF.

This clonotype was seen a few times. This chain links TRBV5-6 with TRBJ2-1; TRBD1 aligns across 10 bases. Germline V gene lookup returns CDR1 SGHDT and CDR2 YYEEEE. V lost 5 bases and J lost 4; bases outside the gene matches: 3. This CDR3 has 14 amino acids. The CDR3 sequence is CASSRTGGYNEQFF. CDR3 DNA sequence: TGTGCCAGCAGTAGGACAGGGGGATACAATGAGCAGTTCTTC.

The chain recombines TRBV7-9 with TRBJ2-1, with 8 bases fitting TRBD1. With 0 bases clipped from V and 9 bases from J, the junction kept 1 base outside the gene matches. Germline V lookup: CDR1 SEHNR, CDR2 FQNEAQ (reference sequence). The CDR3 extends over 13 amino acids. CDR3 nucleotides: TGTGCCAGCAGCTTAGCGACAGGGGCTGAGCAGTTCTTC. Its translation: CASSLATGAEQFF.

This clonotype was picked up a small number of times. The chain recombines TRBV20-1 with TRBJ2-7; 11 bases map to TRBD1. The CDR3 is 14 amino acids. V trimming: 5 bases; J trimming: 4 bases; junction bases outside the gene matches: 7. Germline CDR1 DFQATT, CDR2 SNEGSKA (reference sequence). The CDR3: CSADPGTGGYEQYF. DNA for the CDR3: TGCAGTGCTGATCCCGGGACAGGGGGTTACGAGCAGTACTTC.

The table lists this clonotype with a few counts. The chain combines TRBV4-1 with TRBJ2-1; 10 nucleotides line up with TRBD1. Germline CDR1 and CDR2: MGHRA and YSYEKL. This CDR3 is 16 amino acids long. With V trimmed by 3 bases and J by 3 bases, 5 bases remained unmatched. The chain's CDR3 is CASSQAGTGVYNEQFF. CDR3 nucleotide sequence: TGCGCCAGCAGCCAGGCGGGGACAGGGGTCTACAATGAGCAGTTCTTC.

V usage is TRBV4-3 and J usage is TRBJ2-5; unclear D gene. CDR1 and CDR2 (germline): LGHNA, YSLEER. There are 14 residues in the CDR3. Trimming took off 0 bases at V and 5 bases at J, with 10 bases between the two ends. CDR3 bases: TGCGCCAGCAGCCAAGATCTCGTCAGGGAGACCCAGTACTTC. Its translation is CASSQDLVRETQYF.

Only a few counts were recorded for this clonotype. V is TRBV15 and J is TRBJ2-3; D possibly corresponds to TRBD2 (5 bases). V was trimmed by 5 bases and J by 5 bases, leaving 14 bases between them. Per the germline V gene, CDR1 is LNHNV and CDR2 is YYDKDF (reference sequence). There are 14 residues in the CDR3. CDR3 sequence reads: CATSGSVVKDTQYF. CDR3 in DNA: TGTGCCACCAGCGGTAGCGTTGTAAAAGATACGCAGTATTTT.

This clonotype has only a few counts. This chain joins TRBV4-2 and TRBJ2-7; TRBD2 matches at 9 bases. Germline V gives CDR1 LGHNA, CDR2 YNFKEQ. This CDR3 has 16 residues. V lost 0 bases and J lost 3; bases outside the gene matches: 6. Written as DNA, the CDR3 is TGTGCCAGCAGCCAAGAGAGGGCTAGCGGGGTCTACGAGCAGTACTTC. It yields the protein CASSQERASGVYEQYF.

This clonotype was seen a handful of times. DNA of the CDR3: TGTGCCAGCAGCTTTCGAGCGTCTGACAATGAGCAGTTCTTC. This sequence encodes CASSFRASDNEQFF. The chain joins TRBV9 to TRBJ2-1; no clear D gene. Germline V CDR1 and CDR2: SGDLS, YYNGEE. This CDR3 comprises 14 residues. The ends were cut back, 4 bases at V and 5 bases at J, with 13 bases in the middle.

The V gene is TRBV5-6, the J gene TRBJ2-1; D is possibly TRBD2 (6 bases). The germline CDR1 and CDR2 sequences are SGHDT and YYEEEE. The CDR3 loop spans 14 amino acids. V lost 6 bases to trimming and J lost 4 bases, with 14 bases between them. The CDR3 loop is CASTPVGSYNEQFF. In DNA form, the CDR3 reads TGTGCCAGCACCCCCGTCGGGAGTTACAATGAGCAGTTCTTC.

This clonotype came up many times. The CDR3 bases are TGTGCCAGCAGCTCCCTGACGCCCGGGACACTTAATGAAAAACTGTTTTTT. As protein: CASSSLTPGTLNEKLFF. V is TRBV5-6 and J is TRBJ1-4, with D perhaps TRBD1 (6 bases). Germline CDR1 and CDR2: SGHDT and YYEEEE. V was pared by 3 bases and J by 4 bases, with 19 bases between. The CDR3 is 17 residues long. The full variable domain, its missing parts supplied by reference TRBV5-6 and TRBJ1-4, is DAGVTQSPTHLIKTRGQQVTLRCSPKSGHDTVSWYQQALGQGPQFIFQYYEEEERQRGNFPDRFSGHQFPNYSSELNVNALLLGDSALYLCASSSLTPGTLNEKLFFGSGTQLSVL.

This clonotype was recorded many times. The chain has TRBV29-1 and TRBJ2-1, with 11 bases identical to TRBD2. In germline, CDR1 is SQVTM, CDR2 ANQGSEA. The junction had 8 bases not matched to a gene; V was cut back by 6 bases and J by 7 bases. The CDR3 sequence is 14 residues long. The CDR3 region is CSVVAGGPGNEQFF. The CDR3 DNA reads TGCAGCGTGGTAGCGGGAGGGCCGGGGAATGAGCAGTTCTTC.

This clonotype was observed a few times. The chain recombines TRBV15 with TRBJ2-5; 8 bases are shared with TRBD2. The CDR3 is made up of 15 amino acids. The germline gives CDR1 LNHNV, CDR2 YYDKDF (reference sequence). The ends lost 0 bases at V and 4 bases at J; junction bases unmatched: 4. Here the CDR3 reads CATSREGLAGETQYF. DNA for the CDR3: TGTGCCACCAGCAGAGAAGGACTAGCCGGAGAGACCCAGTACTTC.

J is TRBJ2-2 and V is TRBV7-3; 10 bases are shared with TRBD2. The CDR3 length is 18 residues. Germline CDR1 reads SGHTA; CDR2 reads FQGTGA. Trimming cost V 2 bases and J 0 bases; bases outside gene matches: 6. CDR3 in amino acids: CASSLVTSGAPNTGELFF. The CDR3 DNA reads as TGTGCCAGCAGCTTAGTTACTAGCGGGGCACCGAACACCGGGGAGCTGTTTTTT.

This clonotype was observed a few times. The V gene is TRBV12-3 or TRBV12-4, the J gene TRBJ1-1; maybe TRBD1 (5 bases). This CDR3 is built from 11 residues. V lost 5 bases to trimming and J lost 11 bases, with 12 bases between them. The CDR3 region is CASSAGTLAFF. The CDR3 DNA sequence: TGTGCCAGCAGTGCAGGGACTCTCGCTTTCTTT.